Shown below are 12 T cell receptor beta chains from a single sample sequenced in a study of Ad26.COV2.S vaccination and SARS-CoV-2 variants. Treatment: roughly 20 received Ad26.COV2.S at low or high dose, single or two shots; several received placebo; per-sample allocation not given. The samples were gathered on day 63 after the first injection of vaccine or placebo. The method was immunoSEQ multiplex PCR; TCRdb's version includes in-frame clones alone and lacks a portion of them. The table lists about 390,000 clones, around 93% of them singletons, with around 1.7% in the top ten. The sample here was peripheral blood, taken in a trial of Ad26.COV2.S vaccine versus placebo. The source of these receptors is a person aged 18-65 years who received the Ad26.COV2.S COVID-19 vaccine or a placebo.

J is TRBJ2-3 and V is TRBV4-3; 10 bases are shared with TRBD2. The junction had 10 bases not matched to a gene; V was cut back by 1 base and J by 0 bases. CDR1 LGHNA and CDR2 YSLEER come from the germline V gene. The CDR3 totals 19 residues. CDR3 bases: TGCGCCAGCAGCCAAGGGATGGTAGCGGGGGGCCGGAGCACAGATACGCAGTATTTT. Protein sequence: CASSQGMVAGGRSTDTQYF.

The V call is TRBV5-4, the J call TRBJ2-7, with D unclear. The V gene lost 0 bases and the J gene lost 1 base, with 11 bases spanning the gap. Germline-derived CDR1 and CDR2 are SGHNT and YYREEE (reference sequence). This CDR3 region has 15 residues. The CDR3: CASSLAGVFSYEQYF. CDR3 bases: TGTGCCAGCAGCTTGGCTGGGGTCTTTTCCTACGAGCAGTACTTC.

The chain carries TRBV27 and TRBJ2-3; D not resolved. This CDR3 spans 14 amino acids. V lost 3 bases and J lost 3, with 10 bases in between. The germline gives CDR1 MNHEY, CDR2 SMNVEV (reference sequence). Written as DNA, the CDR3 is TGTGCCAGCAGTTTGACCCGGGCGACAGATACGCAGTATTTT. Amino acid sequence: CASSLTRATDTQYF.

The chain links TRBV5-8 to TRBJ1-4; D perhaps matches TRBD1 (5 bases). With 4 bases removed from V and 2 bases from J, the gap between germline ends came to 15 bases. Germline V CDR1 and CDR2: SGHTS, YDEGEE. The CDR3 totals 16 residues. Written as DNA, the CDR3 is TGTGCCAGCAGCACCAGGGAGTGGGGGACTAATGAAAAACTGTTTTTT. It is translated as CASSTREWGTNEKLFF.

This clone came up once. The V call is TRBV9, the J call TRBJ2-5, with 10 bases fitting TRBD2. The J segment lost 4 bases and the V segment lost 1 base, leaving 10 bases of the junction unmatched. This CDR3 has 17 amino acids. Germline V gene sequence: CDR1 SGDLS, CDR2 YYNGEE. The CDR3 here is CASSVSGGASGAETQYF. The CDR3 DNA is TGTGCCAGCAGCGTAAGCGGGGGGGCCTCGGGAGCAGAGACCCAGTACTTC. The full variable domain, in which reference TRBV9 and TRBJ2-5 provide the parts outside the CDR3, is DSGVTQTPKHLITATGQRVTLRCSPRSGDLSVYWYQQSLDQGLQFLIQYYNGEERAKGNILERFSAQQFPDLHSELNLSSLELGDSALYFCASSVSGGASGAETQYFGPGTRLLVL.

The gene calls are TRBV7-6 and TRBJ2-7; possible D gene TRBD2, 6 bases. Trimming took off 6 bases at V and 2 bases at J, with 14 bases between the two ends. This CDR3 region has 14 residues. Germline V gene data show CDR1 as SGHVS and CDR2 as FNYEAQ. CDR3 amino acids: CASSPGVAAYEQYF. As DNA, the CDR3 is TGTGCCAGCAGTCCCGGGGTAGCGGCCTACGAGCAGTACTTC.

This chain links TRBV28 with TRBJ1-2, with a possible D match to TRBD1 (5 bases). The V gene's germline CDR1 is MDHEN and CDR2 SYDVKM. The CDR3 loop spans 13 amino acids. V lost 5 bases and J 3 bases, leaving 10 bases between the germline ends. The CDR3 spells CASSIDRDYGYTF. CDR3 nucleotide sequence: TGTGCCAGCAGTATCGACAGAGACTATGGCTACACCTTC.

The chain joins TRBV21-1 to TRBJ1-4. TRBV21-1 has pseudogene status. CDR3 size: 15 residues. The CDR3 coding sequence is TGTGCCAGCAGCCTTCGGGCCCCGGTATTGGAAAAACTGTTTTTT. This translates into CASSLRAPVLEKLFF.

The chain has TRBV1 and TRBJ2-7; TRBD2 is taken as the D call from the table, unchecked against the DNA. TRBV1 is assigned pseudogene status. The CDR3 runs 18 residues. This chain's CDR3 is CTSSQDDIPAGGPHEQYF. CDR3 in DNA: TGCACCAGCAGCCAAGATGACATCCCGGCGGGGGGGCCCCACGAGCAGTACTTC.

CDR3 sequence reads: CASSQGGIPGELFF. The CDR3 coding sequence is TGCGCCAGCAGCCAAGGAGGGATCCCCGGGGAGCTGTTTTTT. The rearrangement joins TRBV4-3 to TRBJ2-2, with D perhaps TRBD2 (5 bases). Germline CDR1 is LGHNA and CDR2 is YSLEER. The CDR3 runs 14 residues. The ends were cut back, 1 base at V and 6 bases at J, with 9 bases in the middle.

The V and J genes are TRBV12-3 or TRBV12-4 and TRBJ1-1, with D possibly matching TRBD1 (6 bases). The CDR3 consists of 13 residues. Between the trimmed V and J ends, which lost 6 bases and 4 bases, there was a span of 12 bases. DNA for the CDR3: TGTGCCAGCAGCCAAAGGGGGGGCACTGAAGCTTTCTTT. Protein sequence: CASSQRGGTEAFF.

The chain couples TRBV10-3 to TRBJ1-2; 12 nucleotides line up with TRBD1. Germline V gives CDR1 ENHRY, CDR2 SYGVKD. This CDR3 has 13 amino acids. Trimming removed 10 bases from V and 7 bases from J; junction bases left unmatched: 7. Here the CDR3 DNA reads TGTGCCAACTGGGACAGGGGGCGAAGTGGCTACACCTTC. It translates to CANWDRGRSGYTF.